The sequence of this T cell receptor beta chain was determined in a study of blood T cell repertoires in COVID-19. Germline V CDR1 and CDR2: MNHEY, SMNVEV (reference sequence). V shed 4 bases, J shed 6 bases, and the junction held 10 bases outside the gene matches. The CDR3 spans 16 residues. Original methodology: It was from reference gene primer amplification that nucleated cell counts were estimated. The repertoire was sequenced with immunoSEQ multiplex PCR; TCRdb's copy has only in-frame clones and lacks some. V and J calls and clone size are as listed in that table; D and trimming were resolved from the DNA. This sample has some 490,000 clones, with roughly nine tenths found just once. Participants were aged roughly 18 to 89 years from roughly 26 US areas. Cohorts were determined from participant-reported clinical history. Either two negative PCRs, clearance, or symptom resolution qualified Cohort 3 donors as recovered.

The rearrangement joins TRBV27 to TRBJ2-1; 9 bases line up with TRBD2. The sample was PBMCs or T cells enriched from blood (not recorded which). This clonotype originated in a woman in her fifties or sixties who had recovered from COVID-19. CDR3: CASSSRGGAVGNEQFF. The CDR3 DNA reads as TGTGCCAGCAGTTCCCGCGGGGGGGCCGTGGGCAATGAGCAGTTCTTC.